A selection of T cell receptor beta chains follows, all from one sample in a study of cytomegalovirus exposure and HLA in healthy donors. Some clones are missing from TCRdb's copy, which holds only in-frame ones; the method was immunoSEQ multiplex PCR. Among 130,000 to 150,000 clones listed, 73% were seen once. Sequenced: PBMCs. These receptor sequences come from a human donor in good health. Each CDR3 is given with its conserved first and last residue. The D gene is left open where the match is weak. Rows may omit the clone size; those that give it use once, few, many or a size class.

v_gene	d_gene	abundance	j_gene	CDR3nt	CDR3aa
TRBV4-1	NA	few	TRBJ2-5	TGCGCCAGCAGCCCTCCTAGGAGGGGTGTTAGGGAGACCCAGTACTTC	CASSPPRRGVRETQYF
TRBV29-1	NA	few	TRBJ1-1	TGCAGCGTTGACCGGGGCGGGGACACTGAAGCTTTCTTT	CSVDRGGDTEAFF
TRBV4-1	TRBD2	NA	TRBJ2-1	TGCGCCAGCAGCCAAGAAGGAGCGGGGGGGCCTAACAATGAGCAGTTCTTC	CASSQEGAGGPNNEQFF
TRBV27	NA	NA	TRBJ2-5	TGTGCCAGCAGTCTCCTTGGAGGGCTGGAGACCCAGTACTTC	CASSLLGGLETQYF
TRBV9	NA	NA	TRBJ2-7	TGTGCCAGCAGCGAGGCGGGGACCTCCCACGAGCAGTACTTC	CASSEAGTSHEQYF
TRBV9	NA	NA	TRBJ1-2	TGTGCCAGCAGCGTAGACGGGAGCTATGGCTACACCTTC	CASSVDGSYGYTF
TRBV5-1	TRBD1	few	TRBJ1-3	TGCGCCAGCAGAAAGGGACAGGGCTTCGGAAACACCATATATTTT	CASRKGQGFGNTIYF
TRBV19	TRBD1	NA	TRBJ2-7	TGTGCCAGTAGTATGGGGACAGAGAGCTCCTACGAGCAGTACTTC	CASSMGTESSYEQYF
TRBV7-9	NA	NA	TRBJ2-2	TGTGCCAGCAGCTTTAATGGAGATGGGTTCACCGGGGAGCTGTTTTTT	CASSFNGDGFTGELFF
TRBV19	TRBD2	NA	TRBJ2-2	TGTGCCAGTAGTATACTTACTAGCGGTATTCGGGAGCTGTTTTTT	CASSILTSGIRELFF
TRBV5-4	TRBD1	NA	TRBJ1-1	TGTGCCAGCACAACAGGGGCCGGCACTGAAGCTTTCTTT	CASTTGAGTEAFF
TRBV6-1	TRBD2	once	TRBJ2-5	TGTGCCAGCAGTAGGGAGGGGTTAGAGACCCAGTACTTC	CASSREGLETQYF
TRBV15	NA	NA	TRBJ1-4	TGTGCCACCAGCAGAGATGGAGGCTTCGGGGAAAAACTGTTTTTT	CATSRDGGFGEKLFF
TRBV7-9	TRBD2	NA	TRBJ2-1	TGTTCCAGCAGCTTCGTGGGAGGGCGGTACAATGAGCAGTTCTTC	CSSSFVGGRYNEQFF
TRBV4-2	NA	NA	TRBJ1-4	TGTGCCAGCAGCCATTCAGCGACTAATGAAAAACTGTTTTTT	CASSHSATNEKLFF
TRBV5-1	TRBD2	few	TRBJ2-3	TGCGCCAGCAGCTTGGGACTAGCGGGGACGGATACGCAGTATTTT	CASSLGLAGTDTQYF
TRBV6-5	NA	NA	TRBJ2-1	TGTGCCAGCAGCATTCCGGGGGGCTCGGGTGAGCAGTTCTTC	CASSIPGGSGEQFF
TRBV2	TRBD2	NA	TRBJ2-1	TGTGCCAGCAGCGCCACTAGCGGGAGGGCGGGTGAGCAGTTCTTC	CASSATSGRAGEQFF